This record covers a single T cell receptor beta chain. The junction departs from the called germline gene at one end, perhaps through a read error. The sample belongs to a study of T cell changes during pregnancy in multiple sclerosis. Only in-frame clones appear in the TCRdb table, and some are missing; sequencing was by immunoSEQ multiplex PCR. Of about 40,000 clones in the sample, 94% are singletons; the top ten hold around 0.33%. Germline values: CDR1 SQVTM, CDR2 ANQGSEA. The CDR3 has 12 amino acids. The clonotype comes from a female donor with multiple sclerosis, enrolled in a pregnancy study. Sequences were derived from CD4+ T cells from peripheral blood mononuclear cells, sampled after pregnancy. The V and J genes are TRBV29-1 and TRBJ2-7, with D hard to call. The CDR3 nucleotides are TGCAGCGTTAAAGATTACTCCTACGAGCAGTACTTC. Residues: CSVKDYSYEQYF.